This TCR beta chain appears in the sequencing data of a study of identical twins. cDNA molecules carried unique molecular identifiers, and template switching added a universal primer site. TCRdb re-analysed the 5' RACE reads in MiXCR, keeping a single row per CDR3 protein. This table has roughly 350,000 distinct CDR3 sequences, roughly an eighth appearing once. As for this clonotype: Its target is not known.

Between the trimmed V and J ends, which lost 4 bases and 4 bases, there was a span of 15 bases. The CDR3 extends over 14 amino acids. Germline V gene lookup returns CDR1 SGHDT and CDR2 YYEEEE. Study results and caveats: For out-of-frame alpha sequences shared by twins, low generation probability was in excess. Modeled out-of-frame TCR alpha sharing in monozygotic twins fell below observed levels. The more abundant beta clonotypes in cord blood had fewer insertions, and memory repertoires did not show this.

These data also formed part of another study, on yellow fever vaccine responses in identical twins.

The chain carries TRBV5-6 and TRBJ2-7; D call uncertain. The receptor's source is a woman between 18 and 29 years old in good health. Sequenced sample: CD8+ T cells sorted from blood. The CDR3 reads CASSLGSAPYEQYF. In DNA form, the CDR3 reads TGTGCCAGCAGCCTGGGGTCTGCCCCTTACGAGCAGTACTTC.